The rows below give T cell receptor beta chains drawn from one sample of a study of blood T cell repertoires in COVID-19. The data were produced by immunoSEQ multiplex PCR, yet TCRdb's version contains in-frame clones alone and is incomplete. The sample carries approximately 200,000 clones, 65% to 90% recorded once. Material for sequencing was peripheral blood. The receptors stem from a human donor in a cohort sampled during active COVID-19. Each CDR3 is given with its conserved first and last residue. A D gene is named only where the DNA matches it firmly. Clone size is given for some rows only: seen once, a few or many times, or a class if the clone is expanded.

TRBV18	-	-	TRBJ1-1	CASSTQGPNGNTEAFF	TGTGCCAGCTCAACCCAGGGGCCTAACGGGAACACTGAAGCTTTCTTT
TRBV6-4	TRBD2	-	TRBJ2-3	CASSDQREVGTDTQYF	TGTGCCAGCAGTGACCAGCGGGAGGTCGGCACAGATACGCAGTATTTT
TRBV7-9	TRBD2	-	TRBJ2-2	CASSLAPGGNTGELFF	TGTGCCAGCAGCTTAGCCCCGGGAGGGAACACCGGGGAGCTGTTTTTT
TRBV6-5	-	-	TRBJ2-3	CASSYSFRADTQYF	TGTGCCAGCAGTTACTCATTTCGGGCAGATACGCAGTATTTT
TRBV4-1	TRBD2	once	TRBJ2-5	CASSQDPSGRAETQYF	TGCGCCAGCAGCCAAGATCCTAGCGGGAGGGCAGAGACCCAGTACTTC
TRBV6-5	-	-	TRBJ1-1	CASSYGGRWNTEAFF	TGTGCCAGCAGTTACGGAGGGAGATGGAACACTGAAGCTTTCTTT
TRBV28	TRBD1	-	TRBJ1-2	CASSFSTGGRGYGYTF	TGTGCCAGCAGTTTCTCGACAGGGGGACGGGGCTATGGCTACACCTTC
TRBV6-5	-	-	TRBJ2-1	CASSQPGSTVELF	TGTGCCAGCAGTCAGCCGGGATCGACGGTGGAGCTCTTC
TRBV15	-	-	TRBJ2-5	CATSSHRVQETQYF	TGTGCCACCAGCAGCCACAGGGTACAAGAGACCCAGTACTTC
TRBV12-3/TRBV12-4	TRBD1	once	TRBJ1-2	CASSRQGYGYTF	TGTGCCAGCAGTCGACAGGGGTATGGCTACACCTTC